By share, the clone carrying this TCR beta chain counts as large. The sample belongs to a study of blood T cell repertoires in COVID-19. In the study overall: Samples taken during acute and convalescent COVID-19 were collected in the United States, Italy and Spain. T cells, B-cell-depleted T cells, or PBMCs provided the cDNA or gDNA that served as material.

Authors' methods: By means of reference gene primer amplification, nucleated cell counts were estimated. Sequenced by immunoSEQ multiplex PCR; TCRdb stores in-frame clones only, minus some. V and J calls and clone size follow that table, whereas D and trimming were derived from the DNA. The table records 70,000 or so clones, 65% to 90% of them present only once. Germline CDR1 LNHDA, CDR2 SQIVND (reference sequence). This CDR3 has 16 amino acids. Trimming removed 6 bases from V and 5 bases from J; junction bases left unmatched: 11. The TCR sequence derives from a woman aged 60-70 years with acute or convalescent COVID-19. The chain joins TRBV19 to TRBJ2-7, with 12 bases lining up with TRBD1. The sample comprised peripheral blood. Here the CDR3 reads CASSKTGGTGGNEQYF. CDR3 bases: TGTGCCAGTAGCAAGACAGGGGGGACAGGGGGCAACGAGCAGTACTTC. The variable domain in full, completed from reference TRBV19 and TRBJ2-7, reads DGGITQSPKYLFRKEGQNVTLSCEQNLNHDAMYWYRQDPGQGLRLIYYSQIVNDFQKGDIAEGYSVSREKKESFPLTVTSAQKNPTAFYLCASSKTGGTGGNEQYFGPGTRLTVT.